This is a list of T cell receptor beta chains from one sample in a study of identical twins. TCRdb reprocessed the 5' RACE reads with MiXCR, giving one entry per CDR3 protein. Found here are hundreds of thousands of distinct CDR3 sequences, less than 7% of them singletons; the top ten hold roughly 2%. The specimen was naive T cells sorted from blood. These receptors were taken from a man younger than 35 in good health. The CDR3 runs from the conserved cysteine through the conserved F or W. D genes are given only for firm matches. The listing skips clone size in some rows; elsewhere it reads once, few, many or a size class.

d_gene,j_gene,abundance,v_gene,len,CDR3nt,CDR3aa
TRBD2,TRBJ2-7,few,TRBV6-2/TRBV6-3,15,TGTGCCAGCAGTACCTCCGGGACTAGCGGGTCCGAGCAGTACTTC,CASSTSGTSGSEQYF
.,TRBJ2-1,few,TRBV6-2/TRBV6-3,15,TGTGCCAGCAGTTACTCGAGGGGGGGGCAGGATGAGCAGTTCTTC,CASSYSRGGQDEQFF
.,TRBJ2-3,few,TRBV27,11,TGTGCCAGCAAGGGTGCAGATACGCAGTATTTT,CASKGADTQYF
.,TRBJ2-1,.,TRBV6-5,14,TGTGCCAGCAGTTACCTGCTACAGGGCCCTGAGCAGTTCTTC,CASSYLLQGPEQFF
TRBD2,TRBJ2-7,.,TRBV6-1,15,TGTGCCAGCAGTACACTAGCGGGAGGGTTCTACGAGCAGTACTTC,CASSTLAGGFYEQYF
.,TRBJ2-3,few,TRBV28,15,TGTGCCAGCAGCGCATGGGCGGGATCCCTAGATACGCAGTATTTT,CASSAWAGSLDTQYF
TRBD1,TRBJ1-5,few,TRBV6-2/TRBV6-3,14,TGTGCCAGCAGGACAGGGGGTCGAAATCAGCCCCAGCATTTT,CASRTGGRNQPQHF
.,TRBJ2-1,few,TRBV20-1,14,TGCAGTGCTAGGGAAGGGAATCTCTACAATGAGCAGTTCTTC,CSAREGNLYNEQFF
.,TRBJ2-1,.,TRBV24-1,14,TGTGCCACCAGTGAGGGCAAGATTCGGAATGAGCAGTTCTTC,CATSEGKIRNEQFF
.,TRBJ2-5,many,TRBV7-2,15,TGTGCCAGCAGCCCAGGGGACGTGTACCAAGAGACCCAGTACTTC,CASSPGDVYQETQYF
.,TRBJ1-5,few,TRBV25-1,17,TGTGCCAGCAGTGAAGGGTCGGCCGTCAGGGGCAATCAGCCCCAGCATTTT,CASSEGSAVRGNQPQHF
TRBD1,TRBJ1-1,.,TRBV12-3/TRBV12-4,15,TGTGCCAGCTATACACGGGGAGGGGGCCTCACTGAAGCTTTCTTT,CASYTRGGGLTEAFF
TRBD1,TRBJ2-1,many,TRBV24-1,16,TGTGCCACCAGTGATCGGCGACAGGGAGCCGACAATGAGCAGTTCTTC,CATSDRRQGADNEQFF
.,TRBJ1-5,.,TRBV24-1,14,TGTGCCACCGCGGAGGCAGTTACCAATCAGCCCCAGCATTTT,CATAEAVTNQPQHF
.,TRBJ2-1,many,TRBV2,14,TGTGCCAGCAGTGAAGGATCTGGATCCAATGAGCAGTTCTTC,CASSEGSGSNEQFF
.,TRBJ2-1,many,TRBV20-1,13,TGCAGTGCTAAACTAGCAGCTTACAATGAGCAGTTCTTC,CSAKLAAYNEQFF
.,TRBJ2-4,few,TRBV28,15,TGTGCCAGCAGTTCATCGGGACTAGCCAAAAACATTCAGTACTTC,CASSSSGLAKNIQYF
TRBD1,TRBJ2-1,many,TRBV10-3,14,TGTGCCATCAGTCGACAGGGGTCTTACAATGAGCAGTTCTTC,CAISRQGSYNEQFF
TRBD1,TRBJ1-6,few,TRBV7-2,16,TGTGCCAGCAGCTGGAAGGACAGGGGTCGAAATTCACCCCTCCACTTT,CASSWKDRGRNSPLHF
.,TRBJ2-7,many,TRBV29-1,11,TGCAGCGTTGAGGACATCTACGAGCAGTACTTC,CSVEDIYEQYF
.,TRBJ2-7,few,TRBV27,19,TGTGCCAGCAGTTACAAAGTACTTTCCGGGTCCCTACTACCCTACGAGCAGTACTTC,CASSYKVLSGSLLPYEQYF
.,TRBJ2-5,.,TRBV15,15,TGTGCCACCCTGTACTGGAGCGCGGGCCAAGAGACCCAGTACTTC,CATLYWSAGQETQYF
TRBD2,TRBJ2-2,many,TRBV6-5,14,TGTGCCAGCAGTTACGGCGGGAGGACCGGGGAGCTGTTTTTT,CASSYGGRTGELFF
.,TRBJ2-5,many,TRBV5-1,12,TGCGCCAGCAGCTCCTTGCAAGAGACCCAGTACTTC,CASSSLQETQYF